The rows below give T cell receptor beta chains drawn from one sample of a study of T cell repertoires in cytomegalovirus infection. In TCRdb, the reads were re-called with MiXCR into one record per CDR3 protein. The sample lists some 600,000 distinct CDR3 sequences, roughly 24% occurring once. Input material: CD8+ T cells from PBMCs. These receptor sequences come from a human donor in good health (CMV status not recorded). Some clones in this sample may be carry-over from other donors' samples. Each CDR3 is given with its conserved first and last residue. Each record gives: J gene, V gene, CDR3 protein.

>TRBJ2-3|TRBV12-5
CASGSSGDWTDTQYF
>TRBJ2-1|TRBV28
CASSALAGLAYNEQFF
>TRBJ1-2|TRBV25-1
CASRQGSYGYTF
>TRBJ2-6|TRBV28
CASSPEIGVSGANVLTF
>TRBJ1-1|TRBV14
CASSLPGLRNTEAFF
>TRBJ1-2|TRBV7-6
CASSPTGTGGVFYGYTF
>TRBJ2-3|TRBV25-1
CASSEVGGWTDTQYF
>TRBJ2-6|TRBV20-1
CSARDRLYEAGANVLTF
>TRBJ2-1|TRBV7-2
CASSFPTSGGLYNEQFF
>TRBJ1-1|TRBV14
CASGISNTEAFF
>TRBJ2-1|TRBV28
CASSTGDTYNEQFF
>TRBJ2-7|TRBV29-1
CSVTVNALHEQYF
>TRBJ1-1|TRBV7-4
CASSSEGAGTEAFF
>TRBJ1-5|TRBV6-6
CASSYTGEPQHF
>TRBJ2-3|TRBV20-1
CSALERGTDTQYF
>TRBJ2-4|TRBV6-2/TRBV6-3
CASSFLTPGENIQYF
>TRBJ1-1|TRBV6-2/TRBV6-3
CASSYFSGQQGEAFF
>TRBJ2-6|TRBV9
CASGVANVLTF
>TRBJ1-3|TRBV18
CASSSVQLSGNTIYF
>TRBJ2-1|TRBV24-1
CATTPRDLPNEQFF
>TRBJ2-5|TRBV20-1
CSARDRSPGETQYF
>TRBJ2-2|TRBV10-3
CAISESGRGTGELFF
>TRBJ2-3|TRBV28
CASSRPAGTSGGPYTDTQYF
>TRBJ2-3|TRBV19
CASTPTSSFTDTQYF